This TCR beta chain was recovered during a study of post-analysis software for immune sequencing data. Turning to this clonotype: Its antigen is not known.

Study results and limitations: Four or five TRBV segments occurring more often in patients than controls included TRBV5-6, TRBV5-1 and TRBV20-1.

CDR1 and CDR2 from the germline V gene are DFQATT and SNEGSKA (reference sequence). The CDR3 loop spans 16 amino acids. Trimming at V came to 5 bases and at J to 1 base, leaving 8 bases not matched to a gene. cDNA libraries for TCR beta contained unique molecular identifiers. TCRdb fed the PCR reads into MiXCR, producing one record per CDR3 protein. The sample includes approximately 730,000 distinct CDR3 sequences, less than 35% of them seen just once. The specimen sequenced was blood. This sequence originates from a girl aged 5-17 years with multiple sclerosis. The rearrangement links TRBV20-1 to TRBJ2-1; TRBD2 matches 10 bases. The CDR3 sequence: CSAGGKLAGSYNEQFF. In DNA, the CDR3 is TGCAGTGCTGGGGGGAAACTAGCGGGGTCCTACAATGAGCAGTTCTTC.